The rows below give T cell receptor beta chains drawn from one sample of a study of cytomegalovirus exposure and HLA in healthy donors. TCRdb keeps only in-frame clones here, not all; method: immunoSEQ multiplex PCR. Of roughly 190,000 clones detected, over 75% appear once; the ten largest clones hold roughly 6.7%. Material for sequencing was PBMCs. These receptors came from a man in his forties in good health and CMV-seropositive. Both conserved end residues are part of each CDR3. The D gene is left open where the match is weak. For some rows the clone size is stated as once, few or many, or as a class when expanded; others skip it.

- once TRBJ1-4 TRBV11-2 TGTGCCAGCAGCATACAGAGATCAAAACTGTTTTTT CASSIQRSKLFF
- - TRBJ1-5 TRBV7-9 TGTGCCAGCAGCTTAGAAACAGTCAATCAGCCCCAGCATTTT CASSLETVNQPQHF
- - TRBJ2-5 TRBV23-1 TGCGCCAGCAAGACATCCCAAGAGACCCAGTACTTC CASKTSQETQYF
TRBD1 - TRBJ1-5 TRBV10-3 TGTGCCATTGGGACAGTCGATCAGCCCCAGCATTTT CAIGTVDQPQHF
- - TRBJ2-2 TRBV19 TGTGCCAGTATCCTCGGCAGGGTTAATACCGGGGAGCTGTTTTTT CASILGRVNTGELFF
- - TRBJ2-5 TRBV10-2 TGCGCCAGCGATGACACGCTGGGAGAGACCCAGTACTTC CASDDTLGETQYF
TRBD1 - TRBJ1-2 TRBV27 TGTGCCAGCAGTTTAGGGACAGGGAGCGCTATCTATGGCTACACCTTC CASSLGTGSAIYGYTF
- - TRBJ2-4 TRBV11-3 TGTGCCAGCAGCTTAGATGTTTCGAGGCTAGCCAAAAACATTCAGTACTTC CASSLDVSRLAKNIQYF
- - TRBJ2-7 TRBV5-1 TGCGCCAGCAAACCATCCCTCGAGTTCTACGAGCAGTACTTC CASKPSLEFYEQYF
- - TRBJ1-2 TRBV27 TGTGCCAGCAGTTCGGACACCTACTATGGCTACACCTTC CASSSDTYYGYTF
- - TRBJ1-5 TRBV25-1 TGTGCCAGCGGGGCCCAGCCCCAGCATTTT CASGAQPQHF
TRBD2 - TRBJ2-3 TRBV19 TGTGCCAGTAGGGTTCTGGCGGGGGGGCCAGAAGATACGCAGTATTTT CASRVLAGGPEDTQYF
TRBD2 - TRBJ2-1 TRBV5-1 TGCGCCAGCAGCTTGGGTGGACTAGCGGGGGGGTACAATGAGCAGTTCTTC CASSLGGLAGGYNEQFF
- once TRBJ1-3 TRBV10-2 TGCGCCAGCGAGGGAAACACCATATATTTT CASEGNTIYF
TRBD2 - TRBJ2-3 TRBV10-3 TGTGCCATCAGTTTCCTAGCGGGGACCAACAGTGATACGCAGTATTTT CAISFLAGTNSDTQYF
- once TRBJ2-1 TRBV5-8 TGTGCCAGCAGCCCCCCCTTCCGTGATGAGCAGTTCTTC CASSPPFRDEQFF
TRBD2 few TRBJ2-5 TRBV5-1 TGCGCCAGCAGTTACCCCGGGACTAGCGGGGGAGGAGAGACCCAGTACTTC CASSYPGTSGGGETQYF
TRBD1 - TRBJ2-5 TRBV27 TGTGCCAGCAGTTGGACAGGACAAGAGACCCAGTACTTC CASSWTGQETQYF
- few TRBJ1-5 TRBV4-2 TGTGCCAGCAGCCAGCAATCAGGGGCAGGACAGCCCCAGCATTTT CASSQQSGAGQPQHF
- few TRBJ1-2 TRBV21-1 TGTGCCAGCAGCAAACCGCGGGTTAGAGCTAACTATGGCTACACCTTC CASSKPRVRANYGYTF
TRBD1 - TRBJ2-7 TRBV7-2 TGTGCCAGCAGCTTAGTAGTCGAGGGGGCCGACTTC CASSLVVEGADF
TRBD2 - TRBJ2-7 TRBV6-5 TGTGCCAGCAGCCAGACGGGGGGAATATTCGAGCAGTACTTC CASSQTGGIFEQYF
TRBD2 - TRBJ2-1 TRBV30 TGTGCCTTTGGGCGGCTAGCGGGGTTAGGCGAGCAGTTCTTC CAFGRLAGLGEQFF
- - TRBJ1-5 TRBV19 TGTGCCAGTAGCTCAGGGGTTGATCAGCCCCAGCATTTT CASSSGVDQPQHF
TRBD2 - TRBJ2-3 TRBV7-2 TGTGCCAGCAGCCTGACTAGCGCAGCTAGCACAGATACGCAGTATTTT CASSLTSAASTDTQYF
- - TRBJ2-5 TRBV5-1 TGCGCCAGCAGCTTGGGTGGGCGACAGTTCTTTCATCAAGAGACCCAGTACTTC CASSLGGRQFFHQETQYF
TRBD2 - TRBJ2-5 TRBV6-1 TGTGCCAGCAGTGAAGCGGGGGGGAGGGGACAAGAGACCCAGTACTTC CASSEAGGRGQETQYF
TRBD1 - TRBJ1-2 TRBV9 TGTGCCAGCCGACAGGGCTCTGGCTACACCTTC CASRQGSGYTF
TRBD2 - TRBJ2-2 TRBV5-4 TGTGCCAGCAGCTTGTCTGTCTGGCGGGGGAGCGGGGAGCTGTTTTTT CASSLSVWRGSGELFF
TRBD1 - TRBJ2-7 TRBV2 TGTGCCAGCAGGGAACAGGGGACACCTAGGCAGTACTTC CASREQGTPRQYF
- - TRBJ2-7 TRBV9 TGTGCCAGCAGCGTAGAAGGGGTTCCCTACGAGCAGTACTTC CASSVEGVPYEQYF
TRBD1 - TRBJ2-7 TRBV2 TGTGCCAGCACCACTCCGGGACAGGGGGCGCAAAACTCCCACGAGCAGTACTTC CASTTPGQGAQNSHEQYF
TRBD2 - TRBJ2-7 TRBV29-1 TGCAGCGTCGCGGGACTAGCGGTCTCCTACGAGCAGTACTTC CSVAGLAVSYEQYF
TRBD1 few TRBJ2-7 TRBV13 TGTGCCAGCAGCTTCTGGACAGGGCGCGAGCAGTACTTC CASSFWTGREQYF
TRBD1 - TRBJ2-5 TRBV7-9 TGTTCCAGCAGCTCAACAGGGGGTCGTAGGGAGACCCAGTACTTC CSSSSTGGRRETQYF
TRBD2 - TRBJ2-7 TRBV6-5 TGTGCCGCCGGGGAGGGGTACTTC CAAGEGYF
- once TRBJ2-2 TRBV4-1 TGCGCCAGCAGCCCGGTTCCGGGGGACGGCACCGGGGAGCTGTTTTTT CASSPVPGDGTGELFF
- - TRBJ2-5 TRBV2 TGTGCCAGCAGTGCTTCGGAGACCCAGTACTTC CASSASETQYF
TRBD1 - TRBJ1-5 TRBV30 TGTGCCTGGAGTGTACGACAGGGGGTTCAGCCCCAGCATTTT CAWSVRQGVQPQHF
- - TRBJ2-3 TRBV6-5 TGTGCCACCGGTGCCTACACAGATACGCAGTATTTT CATGAYTDTQYF
- - TRBJ1-1 TRBV7-2 TGTGCCAGCAGCCACCCGCGCCCGCAGGGTGAAGCTTTCTTT CASSHPRPQGEAFF
TRBD1 - TRBJ1-2 TRBV19 TGTGCCAGTAGTATAACGGACAGGGAGAACTATGGCTACACCTTC CASSITDRENYGYTF
- few TRBJ1-4 TRBV5-4 TGTGCCAGCAGCTTGGTTGGAGGCGGACTTGATGAAAAACTGTTTTTT CASSLVGGGLDEKLFF
TRBD1 - TRBJ1-1 TRBV6-1 TGTGCCAGCAGTGCCCAGACAGGGTCGACTGAAGCTTTCTTT CASSAQTGSTEAFF
TRBD1 - TRBJ1-2 TRBV14 TGTGCCAGCAGCCTAAACCTTCTGGGACAGTGGCATGGCTACACCTTC CASSLNLLGQWHGYTF
- - TRBJ2-7 TRBV19 TGTGCCAGTAGTGAAACATTAGCGGCGGGGTCCTACGAGCAGTACTTC CASSETLAAGSYEQYF
TRBD2 few TRBJ2-1 TRBV7-8 TGTGCCAGCAGCTTCGCTAGCGGGGGGGCCGCCTACAATGAGCAGTTCTTC CASSFASGGAAYNEQFF
TRBD1 - TRBJ2-2 TRBV5-4 TGTGCCAGCAGCTTGGGAACAGGGGGTTTTACCGGGGAGCTGTTTTTT CASSLGTGGFTGELFF
TRBD1 few TRBJ2-1 TRBV5-1 TGCGCCAGCGAGGACAGGGCCAGCTCCTACAATGAGCAGTTCTTC CASEDRASSYNEQFF